Listed below are T cell receptor beta chains from one sample, sequenced in a study of beta chain features in type 1 diabetes. The repertoire was sequenced with immunoSEQ multiplex PCR; TCRdb's copy has only in-frame clones and lacks some. The table shows 330,000 or so clones, with roughly a fifth occurring only once. The sample was naive CD4+ T cells from blood. The source is a woman aged 18-30 years in good health. Both conserved end residues are part of each CDR3. A D gene is named only where the DNA matches it firmly. Some rows mark clone size as missing; the rest say once, few, many or name a class of expanded clone.

CDR3 DNA | CDR3 protein | V gene | clone size | J gene | D gene
TGTGCCAGCTCCCCACAGGGGGATACGCAGTATTTT | CASSPQGDTQYF | TRBV18 | NA | TRBJ2-3 | TRBD1
TGTGCCAGCAGCCGCCCCGGGACGGGAGCCTACGAGCAGTACTTC | CASSRPGTGAYEQYF | TRBV7-8 | NA | TRBJ2-7 | NA
TGTGCCAGCAGCTTAGCGGGAGCGACAGATACGCAGTATTTT | CASSLAGATDTQYF | TRBV7-2 | few | TRBJ2-3 | NA
TGTGCCAGCAGCTTAGGGGAGTCCTATAATTCACCCCTCCACTTT | CASSLGESYNSPLHF | TRBV7-2 | NA | TRBJ1-6 | NA
TGCGCCAGCAGCCTATGGACAGGGAGGGAGCAGTACTTC | CASSLWTGREQYF | TRBV5-1 | NA | TRBJ2-7 | TRBD1
TGTGCCAGCAGCGTAGCTACGACTGAGACCCAGTACTTC | CASSVATTETQYF | TRBV9 | few | TRBJ2-5 | NA
TGTGCCAGCAGCTTAGGCTCATCCGGGTTCTATGGCTACACCTTC | CASSLGSSGFYGYTF | TRBV7-2 | few | TRBJ1-2 | NA
TGCGCCAGCAGCCAAGATCCTAGCGGATTTAGCACAGATACGCAGTATTTT | CASSQDPSGFSTDTQYF | TRBV4-3 | NA | TRBJ2-3 | TRBD2
TGCAGCGCTATCGACAGGGCTAACTATGGCTACACCTTC | CSAIDRANYGYTF | TRBV29-1 | few | TRBJ1-2 | TRBD1
TGTGCCAGCGAGACAGGGGCGGGAGGGGCCAACGTCCTGACTTTC | CASETGAGGANVLTF | TRBV7-3 | NA | TRBJ2-6 | TRBD1
TGTGCCAGCAGTTTATTTGCAGGGGGTTTCACTGAAGCTTTCTTT | CASSLFAGGFTEAFF | TRBV27 | NA | TRBJ1-1 | TRBD1
TGTGCCTGGCACGGGACAGGGTCTAGCACAGATACGCAGTATTTT | CAWHGTGSSTDTQYF | TRBV30 | once | TRBJ2-3 | TRBD1
TGTGCCAGCAGCTTAGCGCTTCGCGGGAGCATCCACGAGCAGTACTTC | CASSLALRGSIHEQYF | TRBV7-9 | few | TRBJ2-7 | TRBD2
TGTGCCTACCACAGGGGCCTCCTGAGGAGTGGGGCCAACGTCCTGACTTTC | CAYHRGLLRSGANVLTF | TRBV30 | few | TRBJ2-6 | TRBD1
TGCGCCAGCAGCTTGGCACAGGGAGGCACAGATACGCAGTATTTT | CASSLAQGGTDTQYF | TRBV5-1 | NA | TRBJ2-3 | NA
TGCAGCGTTGTGCGAGGGGGTGGCACTGAAGCTTTCTTT | CSVVRGGGTEAFF | TRBV29-1 | few | TRBJ1-1 | NA